These 18 T cell receptor beta chains originate from one sample sequenced in a study of shared clonotypes between healthy human individuals. Data came from immunoSEQ multiplex PCR; TCRdb stores just in-frame clones and leaves some out. The sample consists of roughly 640,000 clones, less than 85% of them appearing once. The sample comprised memory CD4+ T cells sorted from blood. Described subset: CD45RA-negative fraction. The receptors originated from a woman younger than 45 in good health.

This clone appeared once. This chain connects TRBV9 to TRBJ2-1; 14 bases are a match to TRBD2. The CDR3 length is 16 residues. J was trimmed by 8 bases and V by 5 bases; bases with no gene match: 9. Germline V CDR1 and CDR2: SGDLS, YYNGEE. The CDR3 sequence is CASRTGTSGRYHEQFF. The CDR3 DNA follows: TGTGCCAGCAGAACGGGGACTAGCGGGAGATACCATGAGCAGTTCTTC.

CDR3 sequence: CASSILPGGRGLEQFF. The CDR3 DNA follows: TGTGCCAGTAGTATCCTTCCGGGTGGCAGGGGGCTTGAGCAGTTCTTC. This chain uses TRBV19 with TRBJ2-1, with 8 bases identical to TRBD1. After removal of 3 bases from V and 9 bases from J, the junction contained 13 bases not matched to a gene. In germline, CDR1 is LNHDA, CDR2 SQIVND (reference sequence). This CDR3 region has 16 residues.

Comment on this clone: The same CDR3 is also encoded by other DNA sequences in this sample. The V gene is TRBV5-1, the J gene TRBJ1-3, with D maybe TRBD1 (5 bases). CDR1 and CDR2 from the germline V gene are SGHRS and YFSETQ. This CDR3 comprises 14 residues. With 5 bases removed from V and 0 bases from J, the gap between germline ends came to 9 bases. The CDR3: CASSSDSSGNTIYF. DNA for the CDR3: TGCGCCAGCAGTTCCGACAGCTCTGGAAACACCATATATTTT.

As concerns this clone: This may stem from a read error, because a much larger clone lies one nucleotide away. Other DNA sequences in the same sample also yield this CDR3. V gene TRBV7-2 combines with J gene TRBJ2-7; 7 bases are shared with TRBD1. This CDR3 comprises 13 residues. Germline V CDR1 and CDR2: SGHTA, FQGNSA. J was trimmed by 3 bases and V by 3 bases; bases with no gene match: 2. The CDR3 region is CASSLTGNYEQYF. The CDR3 DNA sequence: TGTGCCAGCAGCTTGACAGGGAACTACGAGCAGTACTTC.

The genes are TRBV5-6 and TRBJ2-3, with 7 bases lining up with TRBD2. J lost 1 base, V lost 6 bases, and 20 bases had no gene match. Looked up from germline, CDR1 is SGHDT and CDR2 is YYEEEE. This CDR3 contains 19 residues. The CDR3 nucleotides are TGTGCCAGCACCCTCGGTGAAGGCGGGAGAGGGTGGGGCACAGATACGCAGTATTTT. It translates to CASTLGEGGRGWGTDTQYF.

The chain has TRBV6-1 and TRBJ2-7; D is perhaps TRBD2 (6 bases). This CDR3 has 15 residues. With 0 bases removed from V and 3 bases from J, the gap between germline ends came to 12 bases. Germline CDR1 MNHNS, CDR2 SASEGT. CDR3 sequence reads: CASSEALEGGYEQYF. The DNA of the CDR3 is TGTGCCAGCAGTGAAGCGTTGGAGGGCGGCTACGAGCAGTACTTC.

This clone was observed at least ten times. The chain couples TRBV28 to TRBJ2-2; 9 bases fit TRBD2. The junction had 13 bases not matched to a gene; V was cut back by 7 bases and J by 4 bases. CDR1 and CDR2 from the germline V gene are MDHEN and SYDVKM. The CDR3 runs to 17 residues. The CDR3 coding sequence is TGTGCCAGCATTAGATCTAGCGGGGCCCCGTCCACCGGGGAGCTGTTTTTT. Translating it yields CASIRSSGAPSTGELFF.

V is TRBV7-8 and J is TRBJ1-2, with unresolved D. CDR1 and CDR2 (germline): SGHVS, FQNEAQ. This CDR3 is built from 11 residues. The V and J ends lost 4 bases and 7 bases respectively, with 7 bases between them. The CDR3 DNA sequence: TGTGCCAGCAGCTCATCTGCTGGCTACACCTTC. This sequence encodes CASSSSAGYTF.

The chain carries TRBV6-6 and TRBJ2-1; TRBD1 agrees at 7 bases. V was clipped by 4 bases and J by 3 bases; unmatched bases: 9. The CDR3 spans 16 residues. Germline CDR1 and CDR2: MNHNY and SVGAGI (reference sequence). CDR3 residues: CASSSVAGQVYNEQFF. As DNA, the CDR3 is TGTGCCAGCAGTTCCGTCGCAGGACAGGTCTACAATGAGCAGTTCTTC.

The chain joins TRBV7-8 to TRBJ2-1; tentative D call: TRBD1 (6 bases). Per germline, CDR1 SGHVS and CDR2 FQNEAQ. The CDR3 is 16 residues long. Trimming removed 5 bases at V and 6 bases at J, with 20 bases between. For the CDR3, the DNA is TGTGCCAGCAGCGCAGGGGCAGGGTGGATGGGCAATGAGCAGTTCTTC. It codes for CASSAGAGWMGNEQFF.

V is TRBV2 and J is TRBJ1-1; weak D call: TRBD1 (5 bases). The CDR3 extends over 15 amino acids. V was trimmed by 3 bases and J by 6 bases, leaving 17 bases between them. In germline, CDR1 is SNHLY, CDR2 FYNNEI. CDR3 region: CASSDNLGPYSEAFF. The DNA for the CDR3 is TGTGCCAGCAGTGACAACCTGGGACCATATTCTGAAGCTTTCTTT. Full variable domain (outside the CDR3, taken from reference TRBV2 and TRBJ1-1): EPEVTQTPSHQVTQMGQEVILRCVPISNHLYFYWYRQILGQKVEFLVSFYNNEISEKSEIFDDQFSVERPDGSNFTLKIRSTKLEDSAMYFCASSDNLGPYSEAFFGQGTRLTVV.

This clone was detected once. This sequence joins TRBV5-1 and TRBJ2-5, with 7 bases identical to TRBD2. The J segment lost 3 bases and the V segment lost 0 bases, leaving 2 bases of the junction unmatched. Germline loops: CDR1 SGHRS, CDR2 YFSETQ. The CDR3 spans 14 residues. This CDR3 reads CASSLGSGEETQYF. The CDR3 bases are TGCGCCAGCAGCTTGGGAAGCGGGGAAGAGACCCAGTACTTC.

Comments on this clone: A far larger clone is one nucleotide away, so this likely arose from a read error. The chain couples TRBV7-3 to TRBJ1-5, with D perhaps matching TRBD1 (6 bases). The CDR3 contains 14 residues. CDR1 and CDR2 (germline): SGHTA, FQGTGA. The CDR3 reads CASSQETGNQPQHF. DNA for the CDR3: TGCGCCAGCAGCCAAGAGACAGGAAATCAGCCCCAGCATTTT.

The CDR3 DNA reads as TGCGCCAGCAGCGGCGGGACAGAAGAGACCCAGTACTTC. Translated, it gives CASSGGTEETQYF. The rearrangement uses TRBV5-1 and TRBJ2-5; a possible D gene is TRBD1 (7 bases). Germline CDR1 is SGHRS and CDR2 is YFSETQ. The CDR3 is made up of 13 amino acids. Trimming shortened V by 4 bases and J by 3 bases, and 10 bases separated the two germline ends.

About this clone: One junction end does not reproduce the germline sequence, and a read error may be involved. This chain links TRBV27 with TRBJ1-3, with 10 positions matching TRBD1. Germline CDR1 and CDR2: MNHEY and SMNVEV (reference sequence). The CDR3 spans 14 residues. The CDR3 DNA reads TGTGCCAGCCAACCCGACAGGGGGCGCGGCGATTTACATTTT. Its protein product is CASQPDRGRGDLHF.

The gene calls are TRBV28 and TRBJ2-3; 9 nucleotides line up with TRBD1. The CDR3 loop spans 13 amino acids. Trimming removed 6 bases from V and 10 bases from J; junction bases left unmatched: 8. CDR1 is MDHEN, CDR2 SYDVKM, per germline. Here the CDR3 DNA reads TGTGCCAGCAGCCGGGACAGGGTTTATCCGCAGTATTTT. This codes for CASSRDRVYPQYF. The entire variable domain, with the rest obtained from reference TRBV28 and TRBJ2-3, is as follows: DVKVTQSSRYLVKRTGEKVFLECVQDMDHENMFWYRQDPGLGLRLIYFSYDVKMKEKGDIPEGYSVSREKKERFSLILESASTNQTSMYLCASSRDRVYPQYFGPGTRLTVL.

The chain employs TRBV2 and TRBJ2-5; 14 bases are a match to TRBD2. In germline, CDR1 is SNHLY, CDR2 FYNNEI. V lost 7 bases, J lost 2 bases, and 3 bases stayed unmatched. The CDR3 has 15 residues. CDR3 protein: CASIRLAGGQETQYF. Written as DNA, the CDR3 is TGTGCCAGCATAAGACTAGCGGGAGGGCAAGAGACCCAGTACTTC.

The CDR3 here is CASSLPQGTGTEAFF. As DNA, the CDR3 is TGTGCCAGCAGCCTCCCTCAGGGGACGGGGACTGAAGCTTTCTTT. The chain recombines TRBV28 with TRBJ1-1, with D maybe TRBD1 (6 bases). This CDR3 is 15 amino acids long. Germline CDR1 MDHEN, CDR2 SYDVKM. V dropped 6 bases and J dropped 5 bases, with 19 bases sitting between them.